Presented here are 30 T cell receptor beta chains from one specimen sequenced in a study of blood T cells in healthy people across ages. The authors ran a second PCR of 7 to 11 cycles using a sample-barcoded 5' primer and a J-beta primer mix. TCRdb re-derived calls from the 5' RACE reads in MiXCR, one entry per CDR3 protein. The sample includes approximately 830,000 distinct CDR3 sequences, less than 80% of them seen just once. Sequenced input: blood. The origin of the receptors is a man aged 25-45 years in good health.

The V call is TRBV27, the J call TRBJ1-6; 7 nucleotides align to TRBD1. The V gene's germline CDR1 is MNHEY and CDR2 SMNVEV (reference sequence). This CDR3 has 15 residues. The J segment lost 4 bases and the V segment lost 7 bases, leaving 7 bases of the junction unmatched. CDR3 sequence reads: CASTKDRQYNSPLHF. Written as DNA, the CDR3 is TGTGCCAGCACCAAGGACAGGCAGTATAATTCACCCCTCCACTTT.

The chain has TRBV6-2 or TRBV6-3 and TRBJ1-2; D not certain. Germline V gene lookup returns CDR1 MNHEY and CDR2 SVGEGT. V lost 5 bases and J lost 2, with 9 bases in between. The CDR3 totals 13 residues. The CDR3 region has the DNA TGTGCCAGCAGTCGGTCAGAGAACTATGGCTACACCTTC. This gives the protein CASSRSENYGYTF.

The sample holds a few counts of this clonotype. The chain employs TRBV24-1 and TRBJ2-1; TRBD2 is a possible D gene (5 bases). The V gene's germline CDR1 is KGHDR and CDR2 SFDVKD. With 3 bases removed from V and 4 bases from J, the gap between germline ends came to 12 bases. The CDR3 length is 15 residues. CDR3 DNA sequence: TGTGCCACCAGTGATAGACGGGATCCTTACAATGAGCAGTTCTTC. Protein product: CATSDRRDPYNEQFF.

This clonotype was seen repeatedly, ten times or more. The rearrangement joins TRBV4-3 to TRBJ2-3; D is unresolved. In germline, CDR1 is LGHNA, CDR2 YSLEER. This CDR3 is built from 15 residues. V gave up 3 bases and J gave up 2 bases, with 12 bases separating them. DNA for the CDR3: TGCGCCAGCAGCCACCGAGCACTTCACACAGATACGCAGTATTTT. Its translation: CASSHRALHTDTQYF.

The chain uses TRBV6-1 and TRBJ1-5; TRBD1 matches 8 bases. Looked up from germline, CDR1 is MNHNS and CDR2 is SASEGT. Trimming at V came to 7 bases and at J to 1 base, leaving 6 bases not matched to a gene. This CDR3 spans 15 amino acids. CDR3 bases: TGTGCCAGCACCCCGAGACAGGGGAGCAATCAGCCCCAGCATTTT. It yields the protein CASTPRQGSNQPQHF.

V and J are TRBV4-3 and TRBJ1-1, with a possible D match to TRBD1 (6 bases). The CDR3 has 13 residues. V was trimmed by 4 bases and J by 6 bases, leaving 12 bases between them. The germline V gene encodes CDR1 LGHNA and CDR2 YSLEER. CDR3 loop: CASSLLGHAEAFF. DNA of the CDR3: TGCGCCAGCAGCCTCTTGGGACACGCTGAAGCTTTCTTT.

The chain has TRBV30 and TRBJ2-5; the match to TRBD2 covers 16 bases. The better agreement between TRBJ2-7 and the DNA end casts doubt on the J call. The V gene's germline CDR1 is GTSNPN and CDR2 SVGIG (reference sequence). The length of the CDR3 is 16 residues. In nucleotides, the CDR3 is TGTGCCTGGAGTTCGGGGACTAGCGGGGGGGTCTTCGAGCAGTACTTC. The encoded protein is CAWSSGTSGGVFEQYF.

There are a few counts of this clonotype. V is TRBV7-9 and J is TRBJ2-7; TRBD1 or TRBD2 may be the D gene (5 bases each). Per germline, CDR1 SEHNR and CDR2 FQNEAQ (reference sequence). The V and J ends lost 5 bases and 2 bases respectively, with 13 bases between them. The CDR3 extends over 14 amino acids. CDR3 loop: CASSGTAKTYEQYF. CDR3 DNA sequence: TGTGCCAGCAGCGGGACGGCAAAAACCTACGAGCAGTACTTC.

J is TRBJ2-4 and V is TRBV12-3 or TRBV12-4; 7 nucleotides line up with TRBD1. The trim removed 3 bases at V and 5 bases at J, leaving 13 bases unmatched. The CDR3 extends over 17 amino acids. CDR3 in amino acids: CASSFYPGGGLENIQYF. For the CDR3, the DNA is TGTGCCAGCAGTTTTTATCCAGGGGGTGGTTTAGAAAACATTCAGTACTTC.

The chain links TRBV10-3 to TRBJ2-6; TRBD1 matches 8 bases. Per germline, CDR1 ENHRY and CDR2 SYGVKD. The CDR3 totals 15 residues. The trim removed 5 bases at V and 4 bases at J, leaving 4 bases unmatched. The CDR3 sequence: CAISQGADGANVLTF. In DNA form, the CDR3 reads TGTGCCATCAGTCAGGGGGCGGACGGGGCCAACGTCCTGACTTTC.

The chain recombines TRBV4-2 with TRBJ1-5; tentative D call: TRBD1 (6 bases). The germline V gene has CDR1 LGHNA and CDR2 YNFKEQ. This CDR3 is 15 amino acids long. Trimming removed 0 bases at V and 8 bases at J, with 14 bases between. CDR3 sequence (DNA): TGTGCCAGCAGCCAAGATCAGGCGGGGGCCGAGCCCCAGCATTTT. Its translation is CASSQDQAGAEPQHF.

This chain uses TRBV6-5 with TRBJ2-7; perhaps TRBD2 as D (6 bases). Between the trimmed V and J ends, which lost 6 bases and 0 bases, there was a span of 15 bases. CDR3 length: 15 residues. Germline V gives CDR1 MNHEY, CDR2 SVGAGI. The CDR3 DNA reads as TGTGCCAGCAGATCGGGGACTGCGAGCTCCTACGAGCAGTACTTC. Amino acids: CASRSGTASSYEQYF.

The CDR3 bases are TGTGCCATCCTAGGACAGGGGGCTGACGAGCAGTACTTC. It specifies CAILGQGADEQYF. The V call is TRBV10-3, the J call TRBJ2-5; TRBD1 matches at 11 bases. TRBJ2-7 explains the end of the DNA better; the J call may be wrong. Germline assignment: CDR1 ENHRY and CDR2 SYGVKD. The CDR3 length is 13 residues.

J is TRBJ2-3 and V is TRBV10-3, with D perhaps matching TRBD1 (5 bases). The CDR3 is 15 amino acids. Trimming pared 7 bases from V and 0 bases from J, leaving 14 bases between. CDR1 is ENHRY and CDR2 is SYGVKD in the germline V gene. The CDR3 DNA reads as TGTGCCATCATGGCCCTAGGGGAAAGCACAGATACGCAGTATTTT. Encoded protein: CAIMALGESTDTQYF.

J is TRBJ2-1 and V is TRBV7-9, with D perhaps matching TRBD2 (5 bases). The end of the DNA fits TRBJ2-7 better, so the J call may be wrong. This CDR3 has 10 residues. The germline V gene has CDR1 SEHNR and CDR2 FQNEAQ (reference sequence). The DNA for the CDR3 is TGTGCCAGCAGTACGGGGGAGCAGTACGTC. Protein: CASSTGEQYV.

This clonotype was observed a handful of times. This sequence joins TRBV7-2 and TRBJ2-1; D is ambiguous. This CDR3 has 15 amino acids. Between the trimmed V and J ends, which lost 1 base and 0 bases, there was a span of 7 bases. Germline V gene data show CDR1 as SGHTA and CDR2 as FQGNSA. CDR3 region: CASSLVGNSYNEQFF. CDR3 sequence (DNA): TGTGCCAGCAGCTTAGTGGGTAACTCCTACAATGAGCAGTTCTTC.

The chain's CDR3 is CASSPGGGGRRGTDTQYF. CDR3 bases: TGTGCCAGCAGCCCAGGCGGTGGCGGGAGGAGGGGCACAGATACGCAGTATTTT. The chain employs TRBV7-2 and TRBJ2-3; the match to TRBD2 covers 8 bases. Per germline, CDR1 SGHTA and CDR2 FQGNSA. The CDR3 contains 18 residues. The ends lost 5 bases at V and 1 base at J; junction bases unmatched: 14.

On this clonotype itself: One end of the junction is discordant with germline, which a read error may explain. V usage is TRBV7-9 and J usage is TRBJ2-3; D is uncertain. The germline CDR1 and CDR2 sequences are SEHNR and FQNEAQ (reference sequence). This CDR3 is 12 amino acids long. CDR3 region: CASSLGEDTQYF. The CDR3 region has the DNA TGCGCCAGCAGCTTGGGTGAAGATACGCAGTATTTT.

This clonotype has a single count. The CDR3 region is CASSQDNGGSYNEQFF. The CDR3, as DNA: TGCGCCAGCAGCCAAGATAACGGGGGGTCCTACAATGAGCAGTTCTTC. This chain uses TRBV4-3 with TRBJ2-1, with 7 bases fitting TRBD2. V shed 0 bases, J shed 1 base, and the junction held 3 bases outside the gene matches. The CDR3 consists of 16 residues. CDR1 and CDR2 (germline): LGHNA, YSLEER.

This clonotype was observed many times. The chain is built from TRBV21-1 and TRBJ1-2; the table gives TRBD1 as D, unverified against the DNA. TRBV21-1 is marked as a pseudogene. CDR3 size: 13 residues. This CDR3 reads CASTYRGGYGYTF. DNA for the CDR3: TGTGCCAGCACCTACAGGGGCGGCTATGGCTACACCTTC.

The CDR3 sequence: CASSLKGTGHYEQYF. CDR3 bases: TGTGCCAGCAGCTTAAAGGGGACAGGTCACTACGAGCAGTACTTC. The chain joins TRBV7-3 to TRBJ2-7, with 8 nucleotides matching TRBD1. J gave up 3 bases and V 1 base, and 5 bases lay outside the gene matches. There are 15 residues in the CDR3. Germline CDR1 and CDR2: SGHTA and FQGTGA.

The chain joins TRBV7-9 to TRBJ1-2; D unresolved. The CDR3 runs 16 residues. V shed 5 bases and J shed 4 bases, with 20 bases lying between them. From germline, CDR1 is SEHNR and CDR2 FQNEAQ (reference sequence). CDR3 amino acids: CASSPRAGSEAYGYTF. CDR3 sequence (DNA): TGTGCCAGCAGCCCTAGGGCGGGCAGCGAGGCCTATGGCTACACCTTC.

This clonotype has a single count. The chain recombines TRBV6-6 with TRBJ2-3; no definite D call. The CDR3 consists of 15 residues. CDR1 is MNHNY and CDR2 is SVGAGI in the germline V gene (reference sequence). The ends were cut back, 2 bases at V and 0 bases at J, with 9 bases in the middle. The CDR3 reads CASSYGNPSTDTQYF. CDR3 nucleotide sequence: TGTGCCAGCAGTTACGGGAACCCTAGCACAGATACGCAGTATTTT.

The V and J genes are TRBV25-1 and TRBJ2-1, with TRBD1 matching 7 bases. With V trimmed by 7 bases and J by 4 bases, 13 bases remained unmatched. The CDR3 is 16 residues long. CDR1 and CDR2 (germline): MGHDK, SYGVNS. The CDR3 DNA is TGTGCCAGCACCGCTCCGGCAGGGGGTACTTACAATGAGCAGTTCTTC. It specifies CASTAPAGGTYNEQFF.

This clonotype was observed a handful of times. The DNA of the CDR3 is TGTGCCAGCAGTTTGACTAGCGGGGGGGGAATAGTCGCCCCAGGAGATACGCAGTATTTT. Its protein product is CASSLTSGGGIVAPGDTQYF. The rearrangement uses TRBV7-2 and TRBJ2-3, with 14 bases fitting TRBD2. Trimming removed 6 bases from V and 5 bases from J; junction bases left unmatched: 19. This CDR3 is 20 amino acids long. Germline loops: CDR1 SGHTA, CDR2 FQGNSA.

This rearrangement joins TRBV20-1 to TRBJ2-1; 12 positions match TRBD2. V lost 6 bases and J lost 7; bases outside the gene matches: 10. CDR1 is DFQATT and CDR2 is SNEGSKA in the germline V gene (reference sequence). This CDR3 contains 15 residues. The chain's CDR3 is CSAVTSGGVRNEQFF. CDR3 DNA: TGCAGTGCAGTGACTAGCGGGGGAGTTAGGAATGAGCAGTTCTTC.

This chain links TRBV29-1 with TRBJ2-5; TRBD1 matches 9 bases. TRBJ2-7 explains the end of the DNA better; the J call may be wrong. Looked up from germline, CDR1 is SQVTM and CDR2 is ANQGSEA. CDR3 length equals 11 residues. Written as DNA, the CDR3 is TGCAGCGTCGCACAGGGGGCCGAGCAGTACTTC. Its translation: CSVAQGAEQYF.

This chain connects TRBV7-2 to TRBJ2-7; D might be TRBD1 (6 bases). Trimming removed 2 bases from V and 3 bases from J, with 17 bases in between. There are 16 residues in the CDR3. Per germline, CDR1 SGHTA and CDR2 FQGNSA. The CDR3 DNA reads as TGTGCCAGCAGCTTACAATGGGGGCCCCAAAGCTACGAGCAGTACTTC. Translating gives CASSLQWGPQSYEQYF.

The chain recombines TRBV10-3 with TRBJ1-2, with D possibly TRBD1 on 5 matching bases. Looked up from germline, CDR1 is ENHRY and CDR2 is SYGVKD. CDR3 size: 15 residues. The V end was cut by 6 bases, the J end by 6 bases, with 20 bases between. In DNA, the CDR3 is TGTGCCATCAGACAGGAGACCGGGACGTCGGATGGCTACACCTTC. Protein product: CAIRQETGTSDGYTF.

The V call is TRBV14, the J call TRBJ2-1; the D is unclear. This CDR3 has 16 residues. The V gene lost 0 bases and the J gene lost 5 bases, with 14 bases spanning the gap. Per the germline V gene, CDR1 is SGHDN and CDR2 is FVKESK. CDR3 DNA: TGTGCCAGCAGCCAAGAATGGGGTCCTCTTAACAATGAGCAGTTCTTC. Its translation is CASSQEWGPLNNEQFF.